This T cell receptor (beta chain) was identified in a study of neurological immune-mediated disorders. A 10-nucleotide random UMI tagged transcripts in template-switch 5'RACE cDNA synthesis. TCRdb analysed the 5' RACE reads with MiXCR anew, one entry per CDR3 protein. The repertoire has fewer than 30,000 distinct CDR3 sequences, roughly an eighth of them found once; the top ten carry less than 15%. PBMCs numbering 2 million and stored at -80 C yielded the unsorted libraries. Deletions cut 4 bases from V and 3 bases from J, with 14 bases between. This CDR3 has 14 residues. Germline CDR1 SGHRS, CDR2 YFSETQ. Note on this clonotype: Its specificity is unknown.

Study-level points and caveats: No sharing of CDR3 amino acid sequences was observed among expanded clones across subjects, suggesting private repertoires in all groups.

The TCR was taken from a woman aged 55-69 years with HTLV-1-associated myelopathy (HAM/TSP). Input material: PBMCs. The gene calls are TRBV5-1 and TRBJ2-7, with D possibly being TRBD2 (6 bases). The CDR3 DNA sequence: TGCGCCAGCAGCCTTGGGCGGGACCTCTACGAGCAGTACTTC. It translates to CASSLGRDLYEQYF.